This T cell receptor (beta chain) was retrieved from a study of OX40 agonist ivuxolimab in advanced cancers. TCRdb keeps only in-frame clones here, not all; method: immunoSEQ multiplex PCR. Of 13,000 or so clones listed, roughly 81% were seen once; the top ten hold roughly 13%. This receptor was taken from an adult with an advanced solid tumor such as melanoma, head and neck, liver or kidney cancer. Sequenced here: CD4+ or CD8+ T cells sorted from blood, sampled in a trial of the OX40 agonist ivuxolimab.

This CDR3 reads CASSSSLTSGSEATPRQYF. CDR3 coding DNA: TGTGCCAGCAGCTCCTCCCTCACTAGCGGGAGCGAGGCAACACCCCGGCAGTACTTC. The rearrangement uses TRBV7-9 and TRBJ2-5; TRBD2 agrees at 11 bases. Germline lookup yields CDR1 SEHNR and CDR2 FQNEAQ (reference sequence). This CDR3 contains 19 residues. V trimming: 4 bases; J trimming: 11 bases; junction bases outside the gene matches: 24.